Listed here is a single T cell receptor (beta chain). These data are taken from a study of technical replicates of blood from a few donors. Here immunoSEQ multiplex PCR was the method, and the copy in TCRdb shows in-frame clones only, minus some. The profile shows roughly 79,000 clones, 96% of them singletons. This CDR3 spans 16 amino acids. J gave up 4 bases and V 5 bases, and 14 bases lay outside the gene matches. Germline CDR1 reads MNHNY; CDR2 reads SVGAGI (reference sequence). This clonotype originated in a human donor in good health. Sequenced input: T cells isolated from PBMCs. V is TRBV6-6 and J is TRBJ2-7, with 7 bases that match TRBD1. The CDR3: CASSTGVSLVWYEQYF. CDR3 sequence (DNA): TGTGCCAGCAGTACAGGGGTCTCCCTCGTTTGGTACGAGCAGTACTTC.